Listed below are T cell receptor beta chains from one sample, sequenced in a study of cytomegalovirus exposure and HLA in healthy donors. Using immunoSEQ multiplex PCR, the repertoire was profiled, and TCRdb retains in-frame clones only, with some absent. The table includes about 130,000 clones, roughly three quarters detected once. The sample consisted of PBMCs. The receptors were gathered from a man between 25 and 39 years old in good health and CMV-seronegative. The CDR3 runs from the conserved cysteine through the conserved F or W. Clone size is shown for a subset of rows, as once, few, many or a class of expanded clone.

V: TRBV2
J: TRBJ1-5
size: .
CDR3: CASSVLAQPQHF

V: TRBV30
J: TRBJ2-3
size: once
CDR3: CAWSGSPGVPSTDTQYF

V: TRBV18
J: TRBJ1-1
size: .
CDR3: CASSRTLGSRMNTEAFF

V: TRBV7-2
J: TRBJ2-5
size: .
CDR3: CASSPLVAGRGETQYF

V: TRBV11-2
J: TRBJ2-7
size: few
CDR3: CASSRTGGGGEQYF

V: TRBV19
J: TRBJ2-5
size: .
CDR3: CASSPPTGGVETQYF

V: TRBV19
J: TRBJ1-2
size: .
CDR3: CASLAGGLRGYTF

V: TRBV28
J: TRBJ2-1
size: few
CDR3: CASSLAGGPVNEQFF

V: TRBV19
J: TRBJ1-4
size: .
CDR3: CASSPSRRQGGEKLFF

V: TRBV5-1
J: TRBJ2-1
size: .
CDR3: CASSLDTGEQFF

V: TRBV7-2
J: TRBJ2-7
size: .
CDR3: CASSYRGSGIGEQYF

V: TRBV29-1
J: TRBJ1-2
size: .
CDR3: CSVGRGGDYGYTF

V: TRBV28
J: TRBJ1-5
size: .
CDR3: CASSLPGNNQPQHF

V: TRBV15
J: TRBJ1-5
size: once
CDR3: CATSRDRERNQPQHF

V: TRBV28
J: TRBJ1-5
size: .
CDR3: CASSFRRTPPYYQPQHF

V: TRBV28
J: TRBJ1-2
size: few
CDR3: CASTRTAYGYTF

V: TRBV7-6
J: TRBJ2-7
size: .
CDR3: CASSPSGGVTGGEQYF

V: TRBV30
J: TRBJ2-2
size: .
CDR3: CAWSVLLAGELFF

V: TRBV30
J: TRBJ2-1
size: .
CDR3: CAWSGGPDRDYNEQFF

V: TRBV27
J: TRBJ1-1
size: .
CDR3: CASSWSGVFTEAFF

V: TRBV27
J: TRBJ1-1
size: .
CDR3: CASSSPGQGWWTEAFF

V: TRBV5-1
J: TRBJ1-1
size: .
CDR3: CASSLAGNTEAFF

V: TRBV11-3
J: TRBJ2-1
size: .
CDR3: CASSSDRARNEQFF

V: TRBV18
J: TRBJ1-2
size: .
CDR3: CASSPGQGYTF

V: TRBV9
J: TRBJ1-2
size: .
CDR3: CASSVGVTGPNYGYTF

V: TRBV7-9
J: TRBJ1-1
size: .
CDR3: CSSSFGGTEAFF

V: TRBV6-1
J: TRBJ1-1
size: .
CDR3: CASTSGSTLHTEAFF

V: TRBV30
J: TRBJ1-4
size: .
CDR3: CAWSGQAGEKLFF

V: TRBV5-1
J: TRBJ2-2
size: .
CDR3: CASSTGQGTGELFF

V: TRBV20-1
J: TRBJ2-3
size: .
CDR3: CSAESGDTQYF

V: TRBV6-6
J: TRBJ2-7
size: .
CDR3: CASSVPGTGDYEQYF

V: TRBV4-3
J: TRBJ1-2
size: .
CDR3: CASSQGGLGTGYTF

V: TRBV2
J: TRBJ2-7
size: .
CDR3: CASSESGEQYF

V: TRBV6-5
J: TRBJ1-1
size: few
CDR3: CASSQQGGAHEAFF

V: TRBV7-6
J: TRBJ2-7
size: few
CDR3: CASSSQGQGGEQYF

V: TRBV5-5
J: TRBJ1-6
size: few
CDR3: CASSRNDRGFHF

V: TRBV4-3
J: TRBJ2-3
size: .
CDR3: CASSQGQGHTDTQYF